This TCR beta chain was recovered during a study of T-cell reconstitution after alpha-beta-depleted transplantation in children. V was pared by 3 bases and J by 0 bases, with 6 bases of the junction left unmatched. In germline, CDR1 is SGHRS, CDR2 YFSETQ. This CDR3 has 15 amino acids. Turning to this clonotype: Its target is not known.

Study-level results: One year post-transplant, T-cell counts and diversity were largely derived from T cells produced anew. Several patients had high TCRbeta diversity at day 60; it came from surviving recipient T cells and thymic progenitors.

Preparing the TCRbeta library involved the use of unique molecular identifiers. TCRdb analysed the PCR reads with MiXCR anew, one entry per CDR3 protein. The sample has about 980,000 distinct CDR3 sequences; about 29% are singletons. The sequencing here drew on PBMCs, mostly from graft donor cells, taken 360 days after TCRalphabeta/CD19-depleted stem cell transplant. This clonotype originated in a boy in the first two years of life who had a stem cell transplant for SCID, so the T cells may come from the graft donor. This sequence joins TRBV5-1 and TRBJ2-7; 7 positions agree with TRBD2. The CDR3 DNA reads TGCGCCAGCAGCTCTACCGGGACTATCTCCTACGAGCAGTACTTC. This gives the protein CASSSTGTISYEQYF.